The 21 T cell receptor beta chains reported below all come from one sample, sequenced in a study of blood T cell repertoires in COVID-19. Method: immunoSEQ multiplex PCR; TCRdb's copy keeps in-frame clones and lacks some. The data show 150,000 or so clones, with about four fifths seen just once and approximately 30% held by the top ten. Source material: peripheral blood. The receptor source for this set is a woman in her fifties or sixties with acute or convalescent COVID-19.

The genes are TRBV10-3 and TRBJ1-2; 8 bases are a match to TRBD1. The CDR3 spans 15 residues. Trimming at V came to 5 bases and at J to 1 base, leaving 6 bases not matched to a gene. Germline V gene sequence: CDR1 ENHRY, CDR2 SYGVKD. The CDR3, as DNA: TGTGCCATCAGTCGACAGGGGAGGGGTAACTATGGCTACACCTTC. It encodes CAISRQGRGNYGYTF.

The genes are TRBV11-2 and TRBJ1-1, with unresolved D. This CDR3 spans 12 amino acids. V lost 2 bases, J lost 9 bases, and 10 bases lay in between. Germline assignment: CDR1 SGHAT and CDR2 FQNNGV. CDR3 in DNA: TGTGCCAGCAGCTTACACGGGAATCAAGCTTTCTTT. Translating gives CASSLHGNQAFF.

The V and J genes are TRBV10-2 and TRBJ1-5; D possibly corresponds to TRBD1 (6 bases). Germline CDR1 and CDR2: WSHSY and SAAADI. The CDR3 consists of 18 residues. V dropped 1 base and J dropped 4 bases, with 20 bases sitting between them. CDR3 region: CASSEFCAGDFCNQPQHF. In DNA, the CDR3 is TGCGCCAGCAGTGAGTTCTGTGCAGGGGATTTTTGTAATCAGCCCCAGCATTTT.

The V gene is TRBV9, the J gene TRBJ2-1, with 12 bases lining up with TRBD2. The CDR3 covers 17 residues. Germline lookup yields CDR1 SGDLS and CDR2 YYNGEE. V lost 2 bases and J lost 4; bases outside the gene matches: 7. Here the CDR3 DNA reads TGTGCCAGCAGCGTTGAGACGGGACTAGCGGGTTACAATGAGCAGTTCTTC. Translated: CASSVETGLAGYNEQFF.

The V and J genes are TRBV28 and TRBJ2-1; TRBD2 agrees at 9 bases. J was trimmed by 1 base and V by 1 base; bases with no gene match: 11. Per the germline V gene, CDR1 is MDHEN and CDR2 is SYDVKM. This CDR3 has 19 residues. CDR3 DNA sequence: TGTGCCAGCAGTTTATCAGGCGGGGGGGCAATAGGATCCTACAATGAGCAGTTCTTC. Translated, it gives CASSLSGGGAIGSYNEQFF.

The chain joins TRBV20-1 to TRBJ2-7; 10 positions match TRBD2. Germline V gene data show CDR1 as DFQATT and CDR2 as SNEGSKA (reference sequence). Trimming took 3 bases from V and 2 from J; bases not matched to a gene: 10. The CDR3 is 16 residues long. The chain's CDR3 is CSASISRTSGPYEQYF. In DNA form, the CDR3 reads TGCAGTGCTAGTATATCCCGGACTAGCGGCCCCTACGAGCAGTACTTC.

The chain combines TRBV27 with TRBJ1-6; TRBD1 aligns across 9 bases. Per germline, CDR1 MNHEY and CDR2 SMNVEV (reference sequence). The CDR3 extends over 15 amino acids. Germline trimming cut 5 bases from V and 7 bases from J; bases unmatched to any gene: 6. CDR3 coding DNA: TGTGCCAGCAGTCCCGGGACAGGGATGAATTCACCCCTCCACTTT. As protein: CASSPGTGMNSPLHF.

J is TRBJ2-1 and V is TRBV29-1, with D hard to call. Germline assignment: CDR1 SQVTM and CDR2 ANQGSEA. This CDR3 has 11 residues. V lost 4 bases and J lost 4, with 5 bases in between. CDR3: CSVGAYNEQFF. CDR3 sequence (DNA): TGCAGCGTTGGGGCATACAATGAGCAGTTCTTC.

The rearrangement joins TRBV30 to TRBJ1-2, with unresolved D. V dropped 5 bases and J dropped 4 bases, with 14 bases sitting between them. CDR1 GTSNPN and CDR2 SVGIG come from the germline V gene (reference sequence). The CDR3 covers 13 residues. The chain's CDR3 is CAWDPGSPYGYTF. CDR3 DNA sequence: TGTGCCTGGGACCCGGGAAGTCCCTATGGCTACACCTTC.

This clone was found once. The rearrangement joins TRBV4-1 to TRBJ1-6; the D is unclear. The CDR3 consists of 15 residues. Germline V CDR1 and CDR2: MGHRA, YSYEKL. Trimming took 2 bases from V and 5 from J, leaving 10 bases between them. This chain's CDR3 is CASSQYQQNNSPLHF. In DNA form, the CDR3 reads TGCGCCAGCAGCCAATACCAACAGAATAATTCACCCCTCCACTTT.

The V call is TRBV3-1 (or the pseudogene TRBV3-2), the J call TRBJ1-5; D ambiguous. In germline, CDR1 is LGHDT, CDR2 YNNKEL (reference sequence). Between the trimmed V and J ends, which lost 1 base and 7 bases, there was a span of 8 bases. The CDR3 contains 13 residues. The CDR3 region is CASSQAGNQPQHF. CDR3 nucleotides: TGTGCCAGCAGCCAAGCGGGAAACCAGCCCCAGCATTTT.

This chain links TRBV15 with TRBJ1-1, with D maybe TRBD1 (5 bases). CDR1 and CDR2 from the germline V gene are LNHNV and YYDKDF (reference sequence). Trimming removed 2 bases from V and 1 base from J, with 17 bases in between. CDR3 length: 17 amino acids. The CDR3 DNA reads TGTGCCACCAGCAGAACCCCGGGGGTCTCTTCGAACACTGAAGCTTTCTTT. This encodes CATSRTPGVSSNTEAFF.

The chain combines TRBV12-3 or TRBV12-4 with TRBJ1-1; maybe TRBD1 (5 bases). Deletions cut 5 bases from V and 2 bases from J, with 9 bases between. The CDR3 runs to 13 residues. CDR3 sequence (DNA): TGTGCCAGCAGTAGACAGCGAAACACTGAAGCTTTCTTT. Protein product: CASSRQRNTEAFF.

This chain joins TRBV3-1 (or the pseudogene TRBV3-2) and TRBJ1-2; D unresolved. CDR1 is LGHDT, CDR2 YNNKEL, per germline (reference sequence). This CDR3 spans 14 amino acids. The V gene lost 1 base and the J gene lost 4 bases, with 10 bases spanning the gap. CDR3 nucleotide sequence: TGTGCCAGCAGCCAAGTGGAGGGTTCCTATGGCTACACCTTC. This codes for CASSQVEGSYGYTF.

This sequence joins TRBV9 and TRBJ1-1; D not resolved. CDR3 length: 15 amino acids. CDR1 SGDLS and CDR2 YYNGEE come from the germline V gene. V lost 4 bases to trimming and J lost 1 base, with 14 bases between them. The CDR3 reads CASSPRRAENTEAFF. CDR3 DNA sequence: TGTGCCAGCAGCCCTAGGAGGGCAGAGAACACTGAAGCTTTCTTT.

The chain uses TRBV29-1 and TRBJ1-3, with a tentative D call TRBD1 (5 bases). Looked up from germline, CDR1 is SQVTM and CDR2 is ANQGSEA. There are 10 residues in the CDR3. The V and J ends lost 6 bases and 8 bases respectively, with 8 bases between them. The DNA of the CDR3 is TGCAGCGTCTGGGGGGACACCATATATTTT. Protein: CSVWGDTIYF.

The gene calls are TRBV5-1 and TRBJ2-7; 8 nucleotides agree with TRBD1. With V trimmed by 0 bases and J by 1 base, 6 bases remained unmatched. CDR3 length: 16 amino acids. Germline V gene sequence: CDR1 SGHRS, CDR2 YFSETQ. CDR3 coding DNA: TGCGCCAGCAGCTTGGGACCTACAGGGGGTTCCTACGAGCAGTACTTC. Protein: CASSLGPTGGSYEQYF.

This clone occurred once. This sequence joins TRBV6-5 and TRBJ2-7; D uncertain. CDR3 length: 14 residues. V was clipped by 2 bases and J by 3 bases, with 11 bases between them. Germline assignment: CDR1 MNHEY and CDR2 SVGAGI. The CDR3 reads CASSYGHIDYEQYF. The CDR3 region has the DNA TGTGCCAGCAGTTACGGGCACATAGACTACGAGCAGTACTTC.

The V and J genes are TRBV6-6 and TRBJ1-5; 8 bases fit TRBD1. The V gene end was trimmed by 6 bases and the J gene end by 5 bases; junction bases not matched to a gene: 6. This CDR3 comprises 14 residues. Germline CDR1 MNHNY, CDR2 SVGAGI (reference sequence). The CDR3, as DNA: TGTGCCAGCAGCCTGACAGGGGATGATCAGCCCCAGCATTTT. Its translation: CASSLTGDDQPQHF.

This sequence joins TRBV5-4 and TRBJ1-2; 8 bases are a match to TRBD1. This CDR3 has 15 residues. V lost 4 bases and J lost 6; bases outside the gene matches: 11. Germline assignment: CDR1 SGHNT and CDR2 YYREEE (reference sequence). The CDR3 DNA is TGTGCCAGCAGCCAACCGCCGGGACAGGCGGATGGCTACACCTTC. As protein: CASSQPPGQADGYTF.

The chain employs TRBV4-1 and TRBJ1-2, with 9 nucleotides matching TRBD1. Per germline, CDR1 MGHRA and CDR2 YSYEKL. The CDR3 length is 17 residues. V gave up 4 bases and J gave up 3 bases; unmatched junction bases: 12. In nucleotides, the CDR3 is TGCGCCAGCAGCCGGTACCGGGACAGGGAGGATTACTATGGCTACACCTTC. This encodes CASSRYRDREDYYGYTF.